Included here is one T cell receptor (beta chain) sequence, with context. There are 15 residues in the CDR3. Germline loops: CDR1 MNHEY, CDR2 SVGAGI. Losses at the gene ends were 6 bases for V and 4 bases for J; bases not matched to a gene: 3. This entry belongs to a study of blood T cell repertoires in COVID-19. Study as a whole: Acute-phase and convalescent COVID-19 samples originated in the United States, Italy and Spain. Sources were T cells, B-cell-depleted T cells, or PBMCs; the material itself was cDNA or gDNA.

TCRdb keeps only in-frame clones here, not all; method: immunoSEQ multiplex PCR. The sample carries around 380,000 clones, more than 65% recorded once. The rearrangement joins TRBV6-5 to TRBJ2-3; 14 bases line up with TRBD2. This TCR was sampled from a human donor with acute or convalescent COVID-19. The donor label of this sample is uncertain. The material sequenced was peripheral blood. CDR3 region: CASRWTSGRSDTQYF. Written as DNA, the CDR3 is TGTGCCAGCAGATGGACTAGCGGGAGGTCAGATACGCAGTATTTT.